These T cell receptor beta chains were read from a single sample in a study of shared clonotypes between healthy human individuals. Method: immunoSEQ multiplex PCR; TCRdb's copy keeps in-frame clones and lacks some. The data contain 600,000 to 750,000 clones, 90% of them singletons. The sequenced material came from memory CD8+ T cells from PBMCs. Every receptor here comes from a man between 18 and 29 years old in good health. Some clones in this sample may be carry-over from other donors' samples. Both conserved end residues are part of each CDR3. The D gene is left open where the match is weak. Rows may omit the clone size; those that give it use once, few, many or a size class.

V gene	CDR3 length	D gene	clone size	J gene	CDR3 protein	CDR3 DNA
TRBV14	11	-	-	TRBJ2-7	CASSFSYEQYF	TGTGCCAGCAGCTTTAGCTACGAGCAGTACTTC
TRBV28	14	-	-	TRBJ2-7	CASSPTGSPYEQYF	TGTGCCAGCAGCCCCACAGGGTCTCCCTACGAGCAGTACTTC
TRBV25-1	13	-	-	TRBJ2-7	CASSEYRGREQYF	TGTGCCAGCAGTGAATATAGGGGTCGGGAGCAGTACTTC
TRBV27	16	-	-	TRBJ2-7	CASSGGDSPGPYEQYF	TGTGCCAGCAGTGGGGGAGACTCCCCGGGGCCCTACGAGCAGTACTTC
TRBV27	17	-	-	TRBJ2-1	CASSLVGSGSSYNEQFF	TGTGCCAGCAGTTTAGTCGGGAGTGGGAGCTCCTACAATGAGCAGTTCTTC
TRBV6-1	14	-	-	TRBJ2-2	CASTGWRNTGELFF	TGTGCCAGCACGGGCTGGAGGAACACCGGGGAGCTGTTTTTT
TRBV7-8	14	-	-	TRBJ2-7	CASSLWGSSYEQYF	TGTGCCAGCAGCCTGTGGGGGAGCTCCTACGAGCAGTACTTC
TRBV7-3	15	-	-	TRBJ2-7	CASSLTAGETYEQYF	TGTGCCAGCAGCTTAACGGCAGGAGAAACCTACGAGCAGTACTTC
TRBV19	14	TRBD2	-	TRBJ2-3	CASTTGLAGDTQYF	TGTGCCAGTACCACCGGACTAGCGGGAGATACGCAGTATTTT
TRBV10-3	16	TRBD1	-	TRBJ2-6	CAIRRQGAEGANVLTF	TGTGCCATCAGGCGACAGGGGGCGGAGGGGGCCAACGTCCTGACTTTC
TRBV9	15	TRBD1	-	TRBJ2-2	CASSARTGNTGELFF	TGTGCCAGCAGCGCCCGGACAGGGAACACCGGGGAGCTGTTTTTT
TRBV5-1	17	TRBD2	-	TRBJ2-2	CASSLEGLAGATGELFF	TGCGCCAGCAGCTTGGAGGGACTAGCCGGAGCCACCGGGGAGCTGTTTTTT
TRBV7-6	14	TRBD2	-	TRBJ2-7	CASSLAGGTYEQYF	TGTGCCAGCAGCTTAGCGGGAGGGACCTACGAGCAGTACTTC
TRBV7-7	13	-	-	TRBJ2-7	CASSLFRGYEQYF	TGTGCCAGCAGCCTCTTCCGGGGATACGAGCAGTACTTC
TRBV9	14	-	once	TRBJ2-7	CASSVASSMGEQYF	TGTGCCAGCAGCGTCGCATCTTCTATGGGGGAGCAGTACTTC
TRBV5-1	14	-	-	TRBJ1-1	CASSPFDRNTEAFF	TGCGCCAGCAGCCCCTTCGACAGGAACACTGAAGCTTTCTTT
TRBV27	14	-	-	TRBJ2-7	CASSSFQETYEQYF	TGTGCCAGCAGTTCCTTTCAAGAGACCTACGAGCAGTACTTC
TRBV12-5	16	TRBD2	-	TRBJ2-3	CASGLTSGSLTDTQYF	TGTGCTAGTGGTCTAACTAGCGGGAGCCTCACAGATACGCAGTATTTT
TRBV10-2	13	-	-	TRBJ2-3	CASSEWRADTQYF	TGCGCCAGCAGTGAGTGGCGGGCAGATACGCAGTATTTT
TRBV7-2	16	-	-	TRBJ1-4	CASSAESSPTNEKLFF	TGTGCCAGCAGCGCTGAATCAAGCCCAACTAATGAAAAACTGTTTTTT
TRBV11-3	17	TRBD1	-	TRBJ1-5	CASSLNRGLLVDQPQHF	TGTGCCAGCAGCTTAAACAGGGGGCTCTTGGTGGATCAGCCCCAGCATTTT
TRBV4-3	16	-	once	TRBJ2-7	CASKPSLEGRAYEQYF	TGCGCCAGCAAGCCAAGTCTTGAGGGCAGGGCCTACGAGCAGTACTTC
TRBV27	14	-	-	TRBJ1-1	CASSHAGGDPGAFF	TGTGCCAGCAGTCACGCGGGGGGGGACCCAGGGGCTTTCTTT
TRBV10-3	13	-	many	TRBJ2-5	CAISSDTQETQYF	TGTGCCATCAGTTCGGACACGCAAGAGACCCAGTACTTC
TRBV12-5	14	-	-	TRBJ1-1	CASGLVPTDGAAFF	TGTGCTAGTGGTTTGGTACCTACAGATGGGGCAGCTTTCTTT
TRBV6-1	14	-	-	TRBJ1-4	CASSAGRVAEKLFF	TGTGCCAGCAGTGCAGGCAGGGTGGCGGAAAAACTGTTTTTT
TRBV15	18	-	-	TRBJ2-1	CATSIDPLAGSPYNEQFF	TGTGCCACCAGCATCGATCCCCTGGCGGGGTCACCCTACAATGAGCAGTTCTTC
TRBV5-6	14	-	-	TRBJ2-7	CASSLRQGFYEQYF	TGTGCCAGCAGCTTGCGTCAGGGGTTCTACGAGCAGTACTTC
TRBV6-6	12	-	-	TRBJ2-1	CASSYSGPEEFF	TGTGCCAGCAGTTACTCGGGGCCAGAGGAGTTCTTC
TRBV7-8	13	-	-	TRBJ2-7	CASSLVVTYEQYF	TGTGCCAGCAGCTTAGTAGTTACCTACGAGCAGTACTTC
TRBV1	16	-	once	TRBJ1-4	CTSSKRDRGMREKLFF	TGCACCAGCAGCAAAAGGGACAGGGGAATGAGAGAAAAACTGTTTTTT
TRBV9	14	TRBD2	-	TRBJ2-7	CASSVGGVADEQYF	TGTGCCAGCAGCGTCGGGGGGGTAGCGGACGAGCAGTACTTC
TRBV5-1	15	-	-	TRBJ2-1	CASSPDFRSYNEQFF	TGCGCCAGCAGTCCAGACTTTCGATCCTACAATGAGCAGTTCTTC